These 3 T cell receptor beta chains were all obtained from the same sample, sequenced in a study of T cells in women clearing cervical HPV infection. Clones were read by immunoSEQ multiplex PCR, and TCRdb kept only the in-frame ones, dropping some. The listing contains about 30,000 clones. The sample taken for sequencing was blood buffy coat. Receptor source: a woman between 18 and 70 years old with a cervical HPV16 infection that either progressed to CIN3+ or cleared (not recorded which).

Remarks on this clone: The read ends 3 residues early relative to the CDR3; the germline J gene fills the gap. The genes are TRBV7-3 and TRBJ2-3, with TRBD2 matching 15 bases. The CDR3 is 16 residues long. CDR1 is SGHTA and CDR2 is FQGTGA in the germline V gene. Trimming cost V 3 bases and J 4 bases; bases outside gene matches: 2. This CDR3 reads CASSFGLAGGPDTQYF. The covered CDR3 bases are TGTGCCAGCAGCTTTGGACTAGCGGGAGGGCCAGATACG.

As to this clone: Read data end 3 residues before the CDR3 end; the end is taken from the germline J gene. The chain couples TRBV2 to TRBJ2-5; 8 nucleotides match TRBD2. Germline V gene data show CDR1 as SNHLY and CDR2 as FYNNEI. Trimming at V came to 7 bases and at J to 5 bases, leaving 9 bases not matched to a gene. The CDR3 extends over 14 amino acids. This CDR3 is CASNGREGGETQYF. CDR3 DNA (partial): TGTGCCAGCAACGGACGGGAGGGCGGGGAGACC. Using reference TRBV2 and TRBJ2-5 for the parts outside the CDR3, the full variable domain is EPEVTQTPSHQVTQMGQEVILRCVPISNHLYFYWYRQILGQKVEFLVSFYNNEISEKSEIFDDQFSVERPDGSNFTLKIRSTKLEDSAMYFCASNGREGGETQYFGPGTRLLVL.

CDR3 loop: CSARVWGLNRYEQFF. CDR3 DNA (partial): TGCAGTGCTAGGGTCTGGGGCCTAAATAGATATGAG. The V call is TRBV20-1, the J call TRBJ2-1; D might be TRBD1 (5 bases). The read halts 3 residues ahead of the CDR3 end, with the missing end drawn from the germline J gene. CDR1 is DFQATT and CDR2 is SNEGSKA in the germline V gene (reference sequence). Trimming stripped 3 bases from V and 8 bases from J, with 20 bases between. The CDR3 length is 15 residues.